The 25 T cell receptor beta chains reported below all come from one sample, sequenced in a study of blood T cell repertoires in COVID-19. Clones were sequenced by immunoSEQ multiplex PCR, and TCRdb holds only the in-frame ones, with some missing. The table records fewer than 400,000 clones, about 87% of them present only once. The sequenced material came from PBMCs or T cells enriched from blood (not recorded which). These receptors were collected from a woman in her 50s who had recovered from COVID-19.

The rearrangement joins TRBV7-2 to TRBJ2-3, with TRBD2 matching over 7 bases. The CDR3 consists of 15 residues. The J segment lost 2 bases and the V segment lost 5 bases, leaving 7 bases of the junction unmatched. Germline CDR1 SGHTA, CDR2 FQGNSA. CDR3 DNA: TGTGCCAGCAGCCCAGGGCGGGGGTACACAGATACGCAGTATTTT. Its protein product is CASSPGRGYTDTQYF.

The rearrangement joins TRBV7-2 to TRBJ1-2; D is undetermined. This CDR3 is 15 amino acids long. Between the trimmed V and J ends, which lost 4 bases and 4 bases, there was a span of 16 bases. Germline CDR1 is SGHTA and CDR2 is FQGNSA. Here the CDR3 DNA reads TGTGCCAGCAGCTCCCCTAATCTCGGGATCTATGGCTACACCTTC. This codes for CASSSPNLGIYGYTF.

The DNA for the CDR3 is TGCGCCAGCAGCCCCAACAGGCTGACAACTAATGAAAAACTGTTTTTT. Its protein product is CASSPNRLTTNEKLFF. The chain employs TRBV4-1 and TRBJ1-4; D perhaps matches TRBD1 (5 bases). V was clipped by 4 bases and J by 0 bases, with 12 bases between them. This CDR3 has 16 amino acids. Germline CDR1 and CDR2: MGHRA and YSYEKL.

The chain links TRBV5-1 to TRBJ1-4; D is unresolved. Germline lookup yields CDR1 SGHRS and CDR2 YFSETQ. With 4 bases removed from V and 8 bases from J, the gap between germline ends came to 15 bases. The length of the CDR3 is 14 residues. The CDR3 reads CASSPGFTGEKLFF. For the CDR3, the DNA is TGCGCCAGCAGCCCGGGATTTACCGGGGAAAAACTGTTTTTT.

The rearrangement uses TRBV2 and TRBJ2-7, with TRBD2 matching over 10 bases. The trim removed 4 bases at V and 4 bases at J, leaving 4 bases unmatched. The germline gives CDR1 SNHLY, CDR2 FYNNEI. The CDR3 covers 14 residues. The CDR3 DNA reads TGTGCCAGCAGTGGGGGGACTAGCGCTTACGAGCAGTACTTC. Translating gives CASSGGTSAYEQYF.

The rearrangement links TRBV3-1 (or the pseudogene TRBV3-2) to TRBJ1-3; weak D call: TRBD1 (5 bases). Germline V gene lookup returns CDR1 LGHDT and CDR2 YNNKEL (reference sequence). The CDR3 is made up of 14 amino acids. V was trimmed by 4 bases and J by 4 bases, leaving 11 bases between them. CDR3 sequence (DNA): TGTGCCAGCAGCCCGCGGGGCGCGGGAAACACCATATATTTT. Amino acids: CASSPRGAGNTIYF.

This clone has just a few counts. This chain uses TRBV4-2 with TRBJ2-7; tentative D call: TRBD2 (6 bases). Deletions cut 2 bases from V and 2 bases from J, with 13 bases between. CDR3 length equals 15 residues. Per germline, CDR1 LGHNA and CDR2 YNFKEQ. This CDR3 is CASSQTPGLTYEQYF. The CDR3, as DNA: TGTGCCAGCAGCCAAACCCCGGGACTGACCTACGAGCAGTACTTC.

The rearrangement joins TRBV19 to TRBJ2-1; 13 nucleotides align to TRBD2. Germline-derived CDR1 and CDR2 are LNHDA and SQIVND (reference sequence). V was clipped by 6 bases and J by 8 bases; unmatched bases: 4. This CDR3 comprises 14 residues. The CDR3 protein is CASSPTSGGHEQFF. CDR3 DNA sequence: TGTGCCAGTAGCCCGACTAGCGGGGGGCATGAGCAGTTCTTC.

This chain links TRBV7-9 with TRBJ1-2, with 8 bases aligning to TRBD1. This CDR3 is built from 17 residues. Germline V lookup: CDR1 SEHNR, CDR2 FQNEAQ (reference sequence). With V trimmed by 5 bases and J by 4 bases, 15 bases remained unmatched. As DNA, the CDR3 is TGTGCCAGCAGCCGAATCCCGGGACAGGTCGGGGGCTATGGCTACACCTTC. It translates to CASSRIPGQVGGYGYTF.

The chain uses TRBV6-5 and TRBJ2-1, with a possible D match to TRBD1 (5 bases). The ends were cut back, 6 bases at V and 8 bases at J, with 17 bases in the middle. The CDR3 runs 14 residues. Per germline, CDR1 MNHEY and CDR2 SVGAGI. The CDR3 reads CASSFLDTGYEQFF. CDR3 sequence (DNA): TGTGCCAGCAGCTTTTTAGACACAGGATATGAGCAGTTCTTC.

The chain is built from TRBV7-2 and TRBJ1-1; D uncertain. The CDR3 is made up of 15 amino acids. With 0 bases removed from V and 1 base from J, the gap between germline ends came to 9 bases. CDR1 is SGHTA, CDR2 FQGNSA, per germline. The CDR3 sequence is CASSLALTGNTEAFF. In DNA, the CDR3 is TGTGCCAGCAGCTTAGCGCTAACGGGGAACACTGAAGCTTTCTTT.

The J gene is TRBJ2-4, the V gene TRBV3-1 (or the pseudogene TRBV3-2), with D possibly being TRBD2 (6 bases). Germline V gene data show CDR1 as LGHDT and CDR2 as YNNKEL (reference sequence). The germline V and J ends were trimmed by 1 base and 8 bases, with 12 bases remaining between them. The CDR3 totals 14 residues. CDR3 sequence reads: CASSQGDRGDIQYF. The CDR3 DNA sequence: TGTGCCAGCAGCCAAGGGGACCGCGGGGACATTCAGTACTTC.

This clone was counted at least ten times. This chain uses TRBV5-1 with TRBJ2-5; tentative D call: TRBD2 (6 bases). This CDR3 has 13 residues. From germline, CDR1 is SGHRS and CDR2 YFSETQ. The V end was cut by 7 bases, the J end by 5 bases, with 15 bases between. The CDR3 DNA is TGCGCCAGCGGGTCCGGGAGTACGGAGACCCAGTACTTC. Translation: CASGSGSTETQYF.

CDR3 DNA sequence: TGTGCCAGCAGCTTGATTGGGGCAGGCGGTGACACCATATATTTT. This sequence encodes CASSLIGAGGDTIYF. This chain links TRBV5-4 with TRBJ1-3; maybe TRBD1 (5 bases). Deletions cut 1 base from V and 8 bases from J, with 16 bases between. The germline CDR1 and CDR2 sequences are SGHNT and YYREEE (reference sequence). This CDR3 spans 15 amino acids.

V usage is TRBV3-1 (or the pseudogene TRBV3-2) and J usage is TRBJ2-3; D is perhaps TRBD2 (6 bases). Germline V gene data show CDR1 as LGHDT and CDR2 as YNNKEL (reference sequence). CDR3 length: 15 amino acids. Trimming took 1 base from V and 4 from J, leaving 12 bases between them. CDR3: CASSQALGTADTQYF. In DNA, the CDR3 is TGTGCCAGCAGCCAAGCCCTCGGGACTGCAGATACGCAGTATTTT.

This rearrangement joins TRBV11-2 to TRBJ2-5; 10 bases are shared with TRBD1. The CDR3 has 17 amino acids. Trimming removed 3 bases from V and 4 bases from J; junction bases left unmatched: 11. Germline V gene data show CDR1 as SGHAT and CDR2 as FQNNGV. The CDR3 reads CASSFHSIGQGGETQYF. The CDR3 nucleotides read TGTGCCAGCAGCTTTCATTCCATAGGACAGGGGGGAGAGACCCAGTACTTC.

This chain links TRBV6-2 or TRBV6-3 with TRBJ2-7, with TRBD1 identical over 8 bases. The germline gives CDR1 MNHEY, CDR2 SVGEGT. CDR3 length: 16 residues. J was trimmed by 5 bases and V by 0 bases; bases with no gene match: 9. This chain's CDR3 is CASSYSSGRGQNEQYF. As DNA, the CDR3 is TGTGCCAGCAGTTACTCGAGTGGCAGGGGGCAGAACGAGCAGTACTTC.

This sequence joins TRBV5-1 and TRBJ1-1; 10 bases line up with TRBD1. The CDR3 is 18 residues long. With V trimmed by 4 bases and J by 4 bases, 16 bases remained unmatched. Germline values: CDR1 SGHRS, CDR2 YFSETQ. CDR3 DNA sequence: TGCGCCAGCAGCCTACTCGGGACAGGGGATAGTCTTAGCACTGAAGCTTTCTTT. Encoded protein: CASSLLGTGDSLSTEAFF.

This clone was observed a handful of times. The V gene is TRBV7-2, the J gene TRBJ1-6, with 7 bases fitting TRBD1. Germline V lookup: CDR1 SGHTA, CDR2 FQGNSA. The CDR3 runs 15 residues. V lost 3 bases, J lost 2 bases, and 1 base stayed unmatched. The CDR3 protein is CASSLDRTYNSPLHF. CDR3 bases: TGTGCCAGCAGCTTGGACAGGACCTATAATTCACCCCTCCACTTT.

This chain uses TRBV30 with TRBJ1-1, with TRBD1 matching 7 bases. V shed 0 bases, J shed 2 bases, and the junction held 6 bases outside the gene matches. The CDR3 sequence is 15 residues long. Per germline, CDR1 GTSNPN and CDR2 SVGIG (reference sequence). CDR3 sequence: CAWSVLGQVNTEAFF. The CDR3 DNA follows: TGTGCCTGGAGTGTACTAGGACAGGTAAACACTGAAGCTTTCTTT.

The V and J genes are TRBV19 and TRBJ1-1; D gene ambiguous. CDR3 length: 10 residues. Germline V gene data show CDR1 as LNHDA and CDR2 as SQIVND (reference sequence). V was cut by 10 bases and J by 6 bases, with 9 bases left in between. CDR3 residues: CATTGSEAFF. Written as DNA, the CDR3 is TGTGCCACTACCGGGTCTGAAGCTTTCTTT.

This chain uses TRBV5-8 with TRBJ1-6, with 7 positions matching TRBD1. With V trimmed by 1 base and J by 10 bases, 8 bases remained unmatched. This CDR3 has 15 amino acids. Germline V CDR1 and CDR2: SGHTS, YDEGEE. CDR3 nucleotide sequence: TGTGCCAGCAGCTTGCTTGCAGGGGGAAGCTCACCCCTCCACTTT. Its translation: CASSLLAGGSSPLHF.

The rearrangement uses TRBV19 and TRBJ1-6; 8 bases are shared with TRBD1. The CDR3 sequence is 16 residues long. V gave up 4 bases and J gave up 9 bases; unmatched junction bases: 11. Germline V gene sequence: CDR1 LNHDA, CDR2 SQIVND (reference sequence). The CDR3 nucleotides are TGTGCCAGTAGTAGAATTAAACAGGGGGTGACTTCACCCCTCCACTTT. Residues: CASSRIKQGVTSPLHF. The full variable domain, rest sourced from reference TRBV19 and TRBJ1-6, is DGGITQSPKYLFRKEGQNVTLSCEQNLNHDAMYWYRQDPGQGLRLIYYSQIVNDFQKGDIAEGYSVSREKKESFPLTVTSAQKNPTAFYLCASSRIKQGVTSPLHFGNGTRLTVT.

V usage is TRBV7-9 and J usage is TRBJ1-2; no clear D gene. The CDR3 sequence is 12 residues long. The ends were cut back, 1 base at V and 13 bases at J, with 13 bases in the middle. Germline-derived CDR1 and CDR2 are SEHNR and FQNEAQ (reference sequence). CDR3 in DNA: TGTGCCAGCAGCTTAGGAGGTACAAGAAGCACCTTC. It codes for CASSLGGTRSTF. Drawing the rest from reference TRBV7-9 and TRBJ1-2, the complete variable domain is DTGVSQNPRHKITKRGQNVTFRCDPISEHNRLYWYRQTLGQGPEFLTYFQNEAQLEKSRLLSDRFSAERPKGSFSTLEIQRTEQGDSAMYLCASSLGGTRSTFGSGTRLTVV.

This rearrangement joins TRBV18 to TRBJ1-5, with D uncertain. Trimming took 3 bases from V and 0 from J, leaving 12 bases between them. The germline gives CDR1 KGHSH, CDR2 LQKENI. The CDR3 is 16 residues long. The CDR3, as DNA: TGTGCCAGCTCACCGGCCCCACGGGATAGCAATCAGCCCCAGCATTTT. It yields the protein CASSPAPRDSNQPQHF.